The 12 T cell receptor beta chains below come from one sample, sequenced in a study of CD8 T cells in ankylosing spondylitis. Each CDR3 protein gets one entry after TCRdb re-called the 5' RACE reads with MiXCR. The table shows 270,000 or so distinct CDR3 sequences, with roughly 18% occurring only once. The sample was blood, either unsorted or a sorted T cell fraction (not recorded which). Source of these receptors: a male donor with ankylosing spondylitis or in good health (not recorded which).

This clonotype was counted only a few times. The chain joins TRBV10-3 to TRBJ2-7; TRBD1 might be the D (6 bases). Trimming removed 5 bases from V and 3 bases from J, with 20 bases in between. The length of the CDR3 is 16 residues. Germline V gene lookup returns CDR1 ENHRY and CDR2 SYGVKD. The CDR3 DNA is TGTGCCATCAGTTCTAATCCGGGACAAGCTTTCTACGAGCAGTACTTC. It is translated as CAISSNPGQAFYEQYF.

The V and J genes are TRBV4-3 and TRBJ2-7, with 11 nucleotides matching TRBD2. The V gene end was trimmed by 2 bases and the J gene end by 1 base; junction bases not matched to a gene: 1. Germline loops: CDR1 LGHNA, CDR2 YSLEER. The CDR3 is 15 residues long. CDR3 loop: CASSQIAGGSYEQYF. As DNA, the CDR3 is TGCGCCAGCAGCCAAATAGCGGGAGGGTCCTACGAGCAGTACTTC.

The chain has TRBV29-1 and TRBJ2-1, with 12 bases lining up with TRBD2. Trimming at V came to 3 bases and at J to 8 bases, leaving 5 bases not matched to a gene. The germline V gene encodes CDR1 SQVTM and CDR2 ANQGSEA. The CDR3 runs 14 residues. DNA of the CDR3: TGCAGCGTTGACAACGGACTAGCGGGATATGAGCAGTTCTTC. Amino acid sequence: CSVDNGLAGYEQFF.

The chain has TRBV11-1 and TRBJ2-7; a possible D gene is TRBD2 (5 bases). The CDR3 runs 12 residues. V lost 5 bases and J 3 bases, leaving 8 bases between the germline ends. The V gene's germline CDR1 is SGHAT and CDR2 FQDESV (reference sequence). The CDR3 reads CASSRDYYEQYF. CDR3 DNA: TGTGCCAGCAGCCGAGACTACTACGAGCAGTACTTC.

The chain employs TRBV4-1 and TRBJ2-1; possibly TRBD2 for D (6 bases). Germline assignment: CDR1 MGHRA and CDR2 YSYEKL. V shed 3 bases and J shed 8 bases, with 20 bases lying between them. This CDR3 has 16 residues. The CDR3 spells CASSHAWGVGLDEQFF. CDR3 sequence (DNA): TGCGCCAGCAGCCACGCCTGGGGGGTCGGGCTGGATGAGCAGTTCTTC.

This clonotype appeared a few times. This rearrangement joins TRBV28 to TRBJ2-7; either TRBD1 or TRBD2 may fit D (5 bases each). CDR1 and CDR2 (germline): MDHEN, SYDVKM. CDR3 size: 13 residues. Trimming took off 5 bases at V and 6 bases at J, with 14 bases between the two ends. CDR3 region: CASSPGTEIEQYF. CDR3 DNA: TGTGCCAGCAGTCCCGGGACCGAGATCGAGCAGTACTTC.

CDR3 loop: CASSSPSRLYTEAFF. As DNA, the CDR3 is TGTGCCAGCAGCTCCCCTTCACGGCTCTACACTGAAGCTTTCTTT. V usage is TRBV5-6 and J usage is TRBJ1-1; D ambiguous. Trimming left V 3 bases short and J 3 bases short, with 15 bases between. This CDR3 is 15 amino acids long. Per germline, CDR1 SGHDT and CDR2 YYEEEE. The variable domain in full, with the rest retrieved from reference TRBV5-6 and TRBJ1-1, is DAGVTQSPTHLIKTRGQQVTLRCSPKSGHDTVSWYQQALGQGPQFIFQYYEEEERQRGNFPDRFSGHQFPNYSSELNVNALLLGDSALYLCASSSPSRLYTEAFFGQGTRLTVV.

The sample holds many counts of this clonotype. The CDR3 sequence: CASSSPSGRGIYEQYF. The CDR3 DNA reads as TGTGCCAGCAGTTCTCCGAGCGGGAGGGGGATCTACGAGCAGTACTTC. The rearrangement joins TRBV12-3 or TRBV12-4 to TRBJ2-7, with 10 bases that match TRBD2. This CDR3 contains 16 residues. The junction had 9 bases not matched to a gene; V was cut back by 4 bases and J by 3 bases.

This clonotype was observed a few times. The genes are TRBV4-1 and TRBJ2-7; D perhaps matches TRBD1 (6 bases). V shed 2 bases and J shed 0 bases, with 11 bases lying between them. Germline values: CDR1 MGHRA, CDR2 YSYEKL. This CDR3 is 15 amino acids long. The CDR3 region is CASSQRTANSYEQYF. DNA of the CDR3: TGCGCCAGCAGCCAACGGACAGCGAACTCCTACGAGCAGTACTTC.

J is TRBJ2-7 and V is TRBV7-2; 7 nucleotides align to TRBD1. Germline V lookup: CDR1 SGHTA, CDR2 FQGNSA. V was clipped by 5 bases and J by 6 bases; unmatched bases: 10. The CDR3 length is 14 residues. This CDR3 reads CASSLRDSSFEQYF. As DNA, the CDR3 is TGTGCCAGCAGCCTACGGGACAGCTCTTTCGAGCAGTACTTC.

The chain has TRBV20-1 and TRBJ2-3, with D tentatively TRBD1 or TRBD2 (5 bases each). Germline lookup yields CDR1 DFQATT and CDR2 SNEGSKA (reference sequence). This CDR3 contains 18 residues. The V and J ends lost 2 bases and 6 bases respectively, with 27 bases between them. DNA for the CDR3: TGCAGTGCTAGAAACCCCCAGGAGAGGGGAAAAAAGTGGGATACGCAGTATTTT. Encoded protein: CSARNPQERGKKWDTQYF.

The sample holds a few counts of this clonotype. V is TRBV7-6 and J is TRBJ2-5; 10 bases agree with TRBD2. This CDR3 has 18 residues. Germline V gene lookup returns CDR1 SGHVS and CDR2 FNYEAQ. Trimming cost V 2 bases and J 1 base; bases outside gene matches: 10. The CDR3 reads CASSLTSGILGAQETQYF. As DNA, the CDR3 is TGTGCCAGCAGCTTAACTAGCGGGATCCTAGGGGCCCAAGAGACCCAGTACTTC.